Listed here are 18 T cell receptor beta chains from one sample, sequenced in a study of beta chain features in type 1 diabetes. Study-level results: Shortening that was moderate but significant affected the TCRB CDR3s of Type 1 diabetes patients in all four CD4+ subsets.

Their recognized antigens are unknown. Sequenced material consisted of expressed TCRB transcripts (all of the isolated RNA was reverse transcribed). Some clones are missing from TCRdb's copy, which holds only in-frame ones; the method was immunoSEQ multiplex PCR. The table includes about 650,000 clones, under 15% detected once. Sequencing input: naive CD4+ T cells from blood. These receptors came from a young man with type 1 diabetes.

A note on this clone: Additional DNA sequences in this sample encode the identical CDR3. The chain joins TRBV7-2 to TRBJ2-3, with TRBD2 identical over 10 bases. V was clipped by 1 base and J by 5 bases; unmatched bases: 3. This CDR3 spans 15 amino acids. The germline V gene encodes CDR1 SGHTA and CDR2 FQGNSA. CDR3 nucleotides: TGTGCCAGCAGCTTAGGAGCGGGGGGGCTAGATACGCAGTATTTT. Protein: CASSLGAGGLDTQYF. Variable domain in full (rest from reference TRBV7-2 and TRBJ2-3): GAGVSQSPSNKVTEKGKDVELRCDPISGHTALYWYRQSLGQGLEFLIYFQGNSAPDKSGLPSDRFSAERTGGSVSTLTIQRTQQEDSAVYLCASSLGAGGLDTQYFGPGTRLTVL.

This clone was counted only a few times. J is TRBJ2-7 and V is TRBV10-3; D is possibly TRBD1 (5 bases). This CDR3 has 13 residues. Germline assignment: CDR1 ENHRY and CDR2 SYGVKD. With 0 bases removed from V and 11 bases from J, the gap between germline ends came to 14 bases. The CDR3 DNA reads as TGTGCCATCAGTGAGTCGTCAGGGCCTACGGAGTACTTC. It yields the protein CAISESSGPTEYF.

The rearrangement links TRBV11-2 to TRBJ1-5; a possible D gene is TRBD1 (6 bases). The germline V gene has CDR1 SGHAT and CDR2 FQNNGV. Trimming left V 0 bases short and J 3 bases short, with 9 bases between. The CDR3 extends over 15 amino acids. CDR3 in DNA: TGTGCCAGCAGCTTAGATGGACAGTTCAATCAGCCCCAGCATTTT. Its translation: CASSLDGQFNQPQHF.

This clone was counted between two and nine times. This chain connects TRBV19 to TRBJ1-1, with no clear D. V lost 7 bases to trimming and J lost 1 base, with 10 bases between them. This CDR3 region has 13 residues. Per the germline V gene, CDR1 is LNHDA and CDR2 is SQIVND (reference sequence). Here the CDR3 DNA reads TGTGCCAGTAACCCGATAGGGAACACTGAAGCTTTCTTT. Its translation: CASNPIGNTEAFF.

The chain is built from TRBV11-2 and TRBJ2-7; tentative D call: TRBD2 (6 bases). Per the germline V gene, CDR1 is SGHAT and CDR2 is FQNNGV. Trimming cost V 5 bases and J 0 bases, with 17 bases left between them. The CDR3 is 16 amino acids. The CDR3 region is CASSPFFSGSSYEQYF. The CDR3 bases are TGTGCCAGCAGCCCGTTCTTTAGCGGCAGCTCCTACGAGCAGTACTTC.

V usage is TRBV6-6 and J usage is TRBJ1-5, with 9 bases lining up with TRBD1. Germline V CDR1 and CDR2: MNHNY, SVGAGI (reference sequence). The V gene end was trimmed by 8 bases and the J gene end by 6 bases; junction bases not matched to a gene: 2. The CDR3 length is 12 residues. CDR3 sequence reads: CASGGQGQPQHF. DNA for the CDR3: TGTGCCAGCGGGGGACAGGGTCAGCCCCAGCATTTT.

There are a few counts of this clone. The CDR3 DNA reads as TGTGCCAGCAGCCACCCCCCGGGACTAGCGGCCACCGGGGAGCTGTTTTTT. Its protein product is CASSHPPGLAATGELFF. The V and J genes are TRBV25-1 and TRBJ2-2; TRBD2 aligns across 11 bases. The V gene end was trimmed by 6 bases and the J gene end by 4 bases; junction bases not matched to a gene: 10. The length of the CDR3 is 17 residues. Germline V gene data show CDR1 as MGHDK and CDR2 as SYGVNS. The full variable domain, in which reference TRBV25-1 and TRBJ2-2 provide the parts outside the CDR3, is EADIYQTPRYLVIGTGKKITLECSQTMGHDKMYWYQQDPGMELHLIHYSYGVNSTEKGDLSSESTVSRIRTEHFPLTLESARPSHTSQYLCASSHPPGLAATGELFFGEGSRLTVL.

This rearrangement joins TRBV7-9 to TRBJ2-7; D ambiguous. Germline V gives CDR1 SEHNR, CDR2 FQNEAQ (reference sequence). Trimming took 1 base from V and 5 from J, leaving 9 bases between them. The CDR3 totals 13 residues. In nucleotides, the CDR3 is TGTGCCAGCAGCTTAGTTCGATCTGACGAGCAGTACTTC. Residues: CASSLVRSDEQYF.

This clone turned up a few times. The V call is TRBV5-1, the J call TRBJ2-2, with TRBD2 matching over 8 bases. CDR1 is SGHRS and CDR2 is YFSETQ in the germline V gene. The CDR3 loop spans 17 amino acids. Trimming removed 4 bases from V and 4 bases from J; junction bases left unmatched: 12. The CDR3 DNA reads TGCGCCAGCAGCCGCACCCGGGAGCGGGGGCTCACCGGGGAGCTGTTTTTT. Protein: CASSRTRERGLTGELFF.

This clone has only a few counts. The chain links TRBV19 to TRBJ1-2; 7 bases match TRBD1. The germline V gene has CDR1 LNHDA and CDR2 SQIVND (reference sequence). V shed 6 bases and J 5 bases; nucleotides not matched to a gene: 12. The CDR3 covers 15 residues. For the CDR3, the DNA is TGTGCCAGTAGACCGACAGGGAGGTTGTTATATGGCTACACCTTC. Translating it yields CASRPTGRLLYGYTF. The variable domain in full, completed from reference TRBV19 and TRBJ1-2, reads DGGITQSPKYLFRKEGQNVTLSCEQNLNHDAMYWYRQDPGQGLRLIYYSQIVNDFQKGDIAEGYSVSREKKESFPLTVTSAQKNPTAFYLCASRPTGRLLYGYTFGSGTRLTVV.

The V and J genes are TRBV7-2 and TRBJ1-2; perhaps TRBD1 as D (6 bases). V lost 4 bases, J lost 0 bases, and 9 bases lay in between. The CDR3 runs 14 residues. Looked up from germline, CDR1 is SGHTA and CDR2 is FQGNSA. DNA of the CDR3: TGTGCCAGCAGCTATGACAGGTCTAACTATGGCTACACCTTC. Translated: CASSYDRSNYGYTF.

This clone has a handful of counts. At one boundary the junction diverges from the germline segment, which might be a read error. This sequence joins TRBV7-2 and TRBJ1-2, with D maybe TRBD1 (6 bases). The CDR3 totals 12 residues. The V gene's germline CDR1 is SGHTA and CDR2 FQGNSA. CDR3 nucleotide sequence: TGTGCCAGCAGCGATGACAGGCCCCAAATATCCTTC. Residues: CASSDDRPQISF. Drawing the rest from reference TRBV7-2 and TRBJ1-2, the complete variable domain is GAGVSQSPSNKVTEKGKDVELRCDPISGHTALYWYRQSLGQGLEFLIYFQGNSAPDKSGLPSDRFSAERTGGSVSTLTIQRTQQEDSAVYLCASSDDRPQISFGSGTRLTVV.

This clone was picked up a small number of times. This chain connects TRBV7-8 to TRBJ2-7; tentatively, D is TRBD2 (5 bases). The V and J ends lost 0 bases and 0 bases respectively, with 9 bases between them. The CDR3 contains 15 residues. Per the germline V gene, CDR1 is SGHVS and CDR2 is FQNEAQ. The CDR3 DNA sequence: TGTGCCAGCAGCTTAGCGGACTCGATCTCCTACGAGCAGTACTTC. It specifies CASSLADSISYEQYF.

A remark on this clone: The sample holds other DNA sequences that translate to the same CDR3. The chain joins TRBV7-2 to TRBJ2-7; TRBD1 aligns across 8 bases. The V and J ends lost 3 bases and 4 bases, in that order; junction bases with no gene match: 5. Germline lookup yields CDR1 SGHTA and CDR2 FQGNSA. The CDR3 has 14 residues. The CDR3 bases are TGTGCCAGCAGCTTTCCAGGGGGCGGGTACGAGCAGTACTTC. Amino acid sequence: CASSFPGGGYEQYF.

The V gene is TRBV6-5, the J gene TRBJ1-6; D remains ambiguous. This CDR3 contains 15 residues. Germline CDR1 MNHEY, CDR2 SVGAGI. Trimming stripped 5 bases from V and 5 bases from J, with 13 bases between. This chain's CDR3 is CASSPPGLNNSPLHF. CDR3 in DNA: TGTGCCAGCAGTCCCCCGGGCCTGAATAATTCACCCCTCCACTTT.

This clone was detected only a few times. This sequence joins TRBV19 and TRBJ2-2; D remains unclear. V lost 7 bases to trimming and J lost 3 bases, with 12 bases between them. CDR3 length: 14 amino acids. Germline-derived CDR1 and CDR2 are LNHDA and SQIVND (reference sequence). The CDR3: CASKQTRDTGELFF. Here the CDR3 DNA reads TGTGCCAGTAAACAGACAAGAGACACCGGGGAGCTGTTTTTT.

This clone was seen a few times. V usage is TRBV7-2 and J usage is TRBJ2-3, with 8 bases that match TRBD2. Trimming removed 5 bases from V and 1 base from J; junction bases left unmatched: 5. This CDR3 spans 15 amino acids. Germline-derived CDR1 and CDR2 are SGHTA and FQGNSA. CDR3 sequence reads: CASSLTSARTDTQYF. The CDR3 coding sequence is TGTGCCAGCAGCCTGACTAGCGCCCGCACAGATACGCAGTATTTT.

This clone has just a few counts. This rearrangement joins TRBV7-2 to TRBJ2-7; unclear D gene. CDR1 is SGHTA and CDR2 is FQGNSA in the germline V gene. The CDR3 runs to 12 residues. V lost 5 bases and J 4 bases, leaving 9 bases between the germline ends. The chain's CDR3 is CASSPNPYEQYF. Here the CDR3 DNA reads TGTGCCAGCAGCCCGAACCCGTACGAGCAGTACTTC. The whole variable domain, remainder taken from reference TRBV7-2 and TRBJ2-7, is GAGVSQSPSNKVTEKGKDVELRCDPISGHTALYWYRQSLGQGLEFLIYFQGNSAPDKSGLPSDRFSAERTGGSVSTLTIQRTQQEDSAVYLCASSPNPYEQYFGPGTRLTVT.